What follows is one T cell receptor (beta chain) and its context. This specimen belongs to a study of T cell changes during pregnancy in multiple sclerosis. The assay was immunoSEQ multiplex PCR, and TCRdb's table has in-frame clones only and misses some. The repertoire holds some 120,000 clones, with around 93% as singletons. Here the sequenced sample was peripheral blood, taken before pregnancy. The TCR was taken from a female donor with multiple sclerosis, enrolled in a pregnancy study.

The DNA of the CDR3 is TGTGCCAGCAGCTCTCGACAGGGGGGCGAAAAACTGTTTTTT. It encodes CASSSRQGGEKLFF. The chain joins TRBV6-5 to TRBJ1-4; 9 bases are a match to TRBD1. Trimming cost V 6 bases and J 8 bases; bases outside gene matches: 7. The germline V gene encodes CDR1 MNHEY and CDR2 SVGAGI. CDR3 length: 14 residues.